This passage covers 28 T cell receptor beta chains from one sample sequenced in a study of T cell responses to AZD1222 COVID-19 vaccine. Profiled with immunoSEQ multiplex PCR; TCRdb holds only in-frame clones, not every one. Among over 95,000 clones, approximately 84% were seen once, and the ten largest hold 12% to 15%. This specimen was peripheral blood, taken 28 days after the second AZD1222 dose. The receptor set was obtained from an adult who received the AZD1222 COVID-19 vaccine.

This chain uses TRBV4-1 with TRBJ2-6; TRBD1 is a possible D gene (5 bases). Germline lookup yields CDR1 MGHRA and CDR2 YSYEKL. This CDR3 spans 17 amino acids. The V end lost 0 bases, the J end lost 0 bases, and 9 bases lay between the germline ends. CDR3 DNA sequence: TGCGCCAGCAGCCAAGATCTGGACAACTCTGGGGCCAACGTCCTGACTTTC. Amino acid sequence: CASSQDLDNSGANVLTF.

This clone was detected a few times. The J gene is TRBJ2-5, the V gene TRBV7-9, with TRBD1 matching over 8 bases. With 4 bases clipped from V and 1 base from J, the junction kept 5 bases outside the gene matches. The CDR3 extends over 15 amino acids. Germline CDR1 SEHNR, CDR2 FQNEAQ (reference sequence). The CDR3 bases are TGTGCCAGCAGCTCGGACAGGGCCCCCCAAGAGACCCAGTACTTC. Protein product: CASSSDRAPQETQYF.

This sequence joins TRBV14 and TRBJ1-3; D is uncertain. Looked up from germline, CDR1 is SGHDN and CDR2 is FVKESK. This CDR3 region has 17 residues. V was clipped by 0 bases and J by 4 bases, with 16 bases between them. The CDR3 loop is CASSQDIPLVGGNTIYF. CDR3 in DNA: TGTGCCAGCAGCCAAGATATACCCCTGGTTGGGGGAAACACCATATATTTT.

This sequence joins TRBV7-9 and TRBJ1-4; 9 nucleotides align to TRBD1. J gave up 0 bases and V 5 bases, and 10 bases lay outside the gene matches. CDR1 SEHNR and CDR2 FQNEAQ come from the germline V gene (reference sequence). CDR3 length: 18 amino acids. CDR3 coding DNA: TGTGCCAGCAGCACCCGGGTGGGGACAGGGACAACTAATGAAAAACTGTTTTTT. Translated: CASSTRVGTGTTNEKLFF. Combining the CDR3 with reference TRBV7-9 and TRBJ1-4 gives the whole variable domain DTGVSQNPRHKITKRGQNVTFRCDPISEHNRLYWYRQTLGQGPEFLTYFQNEAQLEKSRLLSDRFSAERPKGSFSTLEIQRTEQGDSAMYLCASSTRVGTGTTNEKLFFGSGTQLSVL.

This clone was recorded once. The V and J genes are TRBV28 and TRBJ2-1; 7 nucleotides line up with TRBD1. There are 13 residues in the CDR3. In germline, CDR1 is MDHEN, CDR2 SYDVKM. V gave up 10 bases and J gave up 6 bases; unmatched junction bases: 9. The CDR3 DNA reads TGTGCCACCAAAGGGACAGACCCCAATGAGCAGTTCTTC. It is translated as CATKGTDPNEQFF.

The rearrangement joins TRBV5-1 to TRBJ1-4; D is undetermined. This CDR3 comprises 16 residues. V lost 0 bases to trimming and J lost 5 bases, with 14 bases between them. CDR1 SGHRS and CDR2 YFSETQ come from the germline V gene. For the CDR3, the DNA is TGCGCCAGCAGCTTGGGGGCGGAACATGGAAATGAAAAACTGTTTTTT. This encodes CASSLGAEHGNEKLFF.

This chain links TRBV7-2 with TRBJ2-7, with TRBD1 identical over 9 bases. V shed 3 bases, J shed 5 bases, and the junction held 8 bases outside the gene matches. Germline CDR1 and CDR2: SGHTA and FQGNSA. The CDR3 contains 15 residues. The CDR3 here is CASSFIRGQGHEQYF. CDR3 nucleotides: TGTGCCAGCAGCTTTATTCGGGGACAGGGCCACGAGCAGTACTTC.

This chain links TRBV6-2 or TRBV6-3 with TRBJ1-6; 7 positions match TRBD1. Germline values: CDR1 MNHEY, CDR2 SVGEGT. J gave up 7 bases and V 6 bases, and 9 bases lay outside the gene matches. The CDR3 contains 15 residues. CDR3 sequence reads: CASSYDQGGNSPLHF. The CDR3 region has the DNA TGTGCCAGCAGCTATGATCAGGGGGGGAATTCACCCCTCCACTTT.

This clone appeared a single time. The junction differs from germline at one of its ends, possibly a read error. The rearrangement uses TRBV10-3 and TRBJ2-7, with 10 bases aligning to TRBD2. This CDR3 region has 14 residues. Germline V gene sequence: CDR1 ENHRY, CDR2 SYGVKD. CDR3 region: CAITEREGIYEQYF. The DNA for the CDR3 is TGTGCCATCACTGAGCGGGAGGGTATTTACGAGCAGTACTTC.

The J gene is TRBJ1-3, the V gene TRBV7-6; D is uncertain. Trimming took 6 bases from V and 0 from J, leaving 12 bases between them. The CDR3 covers 15 residues. Germline CDR1 and CDR2: SGHVS and FNYEAQ. The CDR3 nucleotides are TGTGCCAGCAGTGTGGACGCGGACTCTGGAAACACCATATATTTT. Translating gives CASSVDADSGNTIYF.

This rearrangement joins TRBV29-1 to TRBJ2-3; D is unclear. Trimming stripped 5 bases from V and 2 bases from J, with 11 bases between. Per germline, CDR1 SQVTM and CDR2 ANQGSEA. The CDR3 is 13 residues long. Here the CDR3 DNA reads TGCAGCGTTTGGAGCAGGTACACAGATACGCAGTATTTT. Its protein is CSVWSRYTDTQYF.

In its sample, this clone was seen a few times. V gene TRBV19 combines with J gene TRBJ1-2; 11 nucleotides align to TRBD1. V trimming: 10 bases; J trimming: 7 bases; junction bases outside the gene matches: 11. CDR1 is LNHDA, CDR2 SQIVND, per germline (reference sequence). CDR3 length equals 14 residues. CDR3 sequence (DNA): TGTGCCACGTCCAGGACAGGGGGCCGGCTTGGCTACACCTTC. Amino acid sequence: CATSRTGGRLGYTF.

The V call is TRBV4-3, the J call TRBJ1-2; TRBD1 aligns across 8 bases. The CDR3 is made up of 14 amino acids. V trimming: 5 bases; J trimming: 4 bases; junction bases outside the gene matches: 6. The germline V gene encodes CDR1 LGHNA and CDR2 YSLEER. Here the CDR3 reads CASSVQGDSYGYTF. In DNA form, the CDR3 reads TGCGCCAGCAGCGTACAGGGGGATAGCTATGGCTACACCTTC.

This clone came up once. In DNA form, the CDR3 reads TGTGCCAGTAGTACGATGGGACAGCTTAATGAAAAACTGTTTTTT. This sequence encodes CASSTMGQLNEKLFF. The chain has TRBV19 and TRBJ1-4; 7 nucleotides line up with TRBD1. Trimming took 4 bases from V and 4 from J; bases not matched to a gene: 6. The CDR3 extends over 15 amino acids. The V gene's germline CDR1 is LNHDA and CDR2 SQIVND (reference sequence).

This chain joins TRBV2 and TRBJ2-7, with 9 nucleotides matching TRBD2. The CDR3 sequence is 15 residues long. Germline lookup yields CDR1 SNHLY and CDR2 FYNNEI. Germline trimming cut 1 base from V and 4 bases from J; bases unmatched to any gene: 5. This chain's CDR3 is CASSEEGLASYEQYF. Here the CDR3 DNA reads TGTGCCAGCAGTGAAGAGGGACTAGCCTCTTACGAGCAGTACTTC.

Here the CDR3 reads CASSQDSDTYSNQPQHF. The CDR3 DNA reads TGCGCCAGCAGCCAAGATTCGGACACCTATAGCAATCAGCCCCAGCATTTT. The chain couples TRBV4-1 to TRBJ1-5; maybe TRBD1 (5 bases). CDR1 is MGHRA and CDR2 is YSYEKL in the germline V gene. Deletions cut 0 bases from V and 0 bases from J, with 12 bases between. This CDR3 spans 17 amino acids.

V usage is TRBV5-8 and J usage is TRBJ2-1; TRBD2 is a possible D gene (5 bases). CDR1 is SGHTS, CDR2 YDEGEE, per germline. The CDR3 contains 13 residues. Trimming cost V 3 bases and J 4 bases, with 8 bases left between them. The CDR3 region is CASSSGLYNEQFF. The CDR3 nucleotides are TGTGCCAGCAGCTCCGGACTGTACAATGAGCAGTTCTTC.

The chain recombines TRBV18 with TRBJ2-7, with 8 bases matching TRBD2. This CDR3 has 14 amino acids. Trimming removed 3 bases from V and 6 bases from J; junction bases left unmatched: 7. The V gene's germline CDR1 is KGHSH and CDR2 LQKENI. The CDR3 nucleotides are TGTGCCAGCTCACCCGGGAGGGTGGAATTCGAGCAGTACTTC. Protein sequence: CASSPGRVEFEQYF.

The chain carries TRBV28 and TRBJ2-1, with 10 bases that match TRBD2. Germline CDR1 MDHEN, CDR2 SYDVKM. The length of the CDR3 is 16 residues. J gave up 7 bases and V 3 bases, and 9 bases lay outside the gene matches. CDR3 loop: CASSFGLAAFGNEQFF. The DNA for the CDR3 is TGTGCCAGCAGTTTCGGACTAGCGGCCTTTGGGAATGAGCAGTTCTTC. The variable domain in full, with the rest retrieved from reference TRBV28 and TRBJ2-1, is DVKVTQSSRYLVKRTGEKVFLECVQDMDHENMFWYRQDPGLGLRLIYFSYDVKMKEKGDIPEGYSVSREKKERFSLILESASTNQTSMYLCASSFGLAAFGNEQFFGPGTRLTVL.

V gene TRBV6-5 combines with J gene TRBJ1-2; TRBD1 is a possible D gene (6 bases). The germline V gene encodes CDR1 MNHEY and CDR2 SVGAGI. The length of the CDR3 is 16 residues. Trimming stripped 1 base from V and 5 bases from J, with 17 bases between. This CDR3 is CASSYWGGAEEYGYTF. CDR3 DNA: TGTGCCAGCAGTTACTGGGGGGGCGCGGAGGAATATGGCTACACCTTC.

The V and J genes are TRBV5-1 and TRBJ2-6; 7 bases fit TRBD1. This CDR3 spans 17 amino acids. Germline trimming cut 4 bases from V and 1 base from J; bases unmatched to any gene: 8. Germline CDR1 and CDR2: SGHRS and YFSETQ. The CDR3 sequence is CASSSWDRESGANVLTF. CDR3 in DNA: TGCGCCAGCAGCAGCTGGGACAGAGAATCTGGGGCCAACGTCCTGACTTTC.

The genes are TRBV7-9 and TRBJ1-1, with a weak D call TRBD1 (6 bases). Per germline, CDR1 SEHNR and CDR2 FQNEAQ (reference sequence). The V and J ends lost 2 bases and 0 bases respectively, with 13 bases between them. The CDR3 loop spans 16 amino acids. The CDR3 sequence: CASSLRGMGLNTEAFF. In DNA, the CDR3 is TGTGCCAGCAGCTTAAGGGGGATGGGTCTGAACACTGAAGCTTTCTTT.

This clone appeared a single time. The J gene is TRBJ2-7, the V gene TRBV10-3, with TRBD2 identical over 10 bases. V lost 5 bases, J lost 3 bases, and 4 bases stayed unmatched. CDR1 is ENHRY, CDR2 SYGVKD, per germline. This CDR3 region has 14 residues. CDR3 in DNA: TGTGCCATCAGTCCTAGCGGGAGTGGCTACGAGCAGTACTTC. Translation gives CAISPSGSGYEQYF.

The chain joins TRBV5-1 to TRBJ2-7; tentative D call: TRBD1 (6 bases). V was pared by 1 base and J by 5 bases, with 10 bases between. Per germline, CDR1 SGHRS and CDR2 YFSETQ. CDR3 length: 13 amino acids. The CDR3 nucleotides are TGCGCCAGCAGCTTGACAGGGCGGCACGAGCAGTACTTC. Amino acids: CASSLTGRHEQYF.

The V gene is TRBV6-5, the J gene TRBJ1-1; tentative D call: TRBD1 (5 bases). Germline V gene sequence: CDR1 MNHEY, CDR2 SVGAGI. Trimming took off 8 bases at V and 5 bases at J, with 12 bases between the two ends. The CDR3 covers 12 residues. The CDR3 DNA follows: TGTGCCAGCCGTAGGGAGGGGACTGAAGCTTTCTTT. This translates into CASRREGTEAFF.

The chain couples TRBV2 to TRBJ2-7; D unresolved. The CDR3 runs to 15 residues. The germline CDR1 and CDR2 sequences are SNHLY and FYNNEI. Trimming took off 10 bases at V and 1 base at J, with 20 bases between the two ends. The DNA of the CDR3 is TGTGCCATCCTAACTCAGAGACGACTTTCCTACGAGCAGTACTTC. It yields the protein CAILTQRRLSYEQYF.

The rearrangement joins TRBV5-8 to TRBJ1-2, with D possibly being TRBD1 (6 bases). The CDR3 has 14 amino acids. The V end lost 3 bases, the J end lost 6 bases, and 15 bases lay between the germline ends. Germline loops: CDR1 SGHTS, CDR2 YDEGEE. CDR3 DNA: TGTGCCAGCAGCTCCCCCGGGGGGCCGGATGGCTACACCTTC. Amino acid sequence: CASSSPGGPDGYTF.

This chain uses TRBV19 with TRBJ2-7, with no clear D. V was trimmed by 8 bases and J by 2 bases, leaving 10 bases between them. This CDR3 contains 12 residues. From germline, CDR1 is LNHDA and CDR2 SQIVND (reference sequence). CDR3 loop: CASGEVPYEQYF. CDR3 DNA: TGTGCCAGTGGGGAAGTTCCCTACGAGCAGTACTTC.